These T cell receptor beta chains were read from a single sample in a study of identical twins. TCRdb fed the 5' RACE reads into MiXCR, producing one record per CDR3 protein. The sample yields about 340,000 distinct CDR3 sequences, roughly 12% seen once. This sample also belongs to another study, concerning yellow fever vaccine responses in identical twins.

Material: CD8+ T cells sorted from blood. These receptors all stem from a woman between 18 and 30 years old in good health. The CDR3 runs from the conserved cysteine through the conserved F or W. Fields, in order: J gene, V gene, CDR3 protein.

TRBJ1-5	TRBV4-1	CASSLNPGHQREEGRNQPQHF
TRBJ2-1	TRBV2	CASSEGVGGTQHRNEQFF
TRBJ2-5	TRBV20-1	CSARDKLAAKGETQYF
TRBJ1-6	TRBV7-9	CASRDRAGGSPLHF
TRBJ2-1	TRBV3-1	CASSHLTGTGIYNEQFF
TRBJ2-1	TRBV28	CASSFFASGSHNEQFF
TRBJ2-5	TRBV12-3/TRBV12-4	CASSLAFRGETQYF
TRBJ2-7	TRBV20-1	CSARVRQETYEQYF
TRBJ2-2	TRBV11-1	CASSTPSGALTGELFF
TRBJ2-7	TRBV6-1	CASSPTGTGTYEQYF
TRBJ2-3	TRBV27	CASSLSRGPPDTQYF
TRBJ2-3	TRBV27	CASSIHSGRVADTQYF
TRBJ2-1	TRBV20-1	CSANGESSYNEQFF
TRBJ2-7	TRBV27	CASSLWSRDRTSGSYEQYF
TRBJ2-7	TRBV5-6	CASSLYTGGAYEQYF
TRBJ1-2	TRBV7-2	CASSSLDRGPIYGYTF
TRBJ1-5	TRBV20-1	CSARDSWGPLSPQHF
TRBJ2-1	TRBV29-1	CSGGLAGGFDEQFF
TRBJ2-7	TRBV7-2	CASSLAPGLAGSHEQYF
TRBJ2-5	TRBV7-2	CASSKQLTLGETQYF
TRBJ2-4	TRBV9	CASSREQNIQYF
TRBJ2-3	TRBV20-1	CSLRSEVDTQYF
TRBJ2-3	TRBV15	CATGTTGTHTDTQYF
TRBJ2-1	TRBV10-2	CASSVSTSGSSYNEQFF
TRBJ2-7	TRBV28	CASSQSSRGYEQYF
TRBJ2-7	TRBV7-8	CASSSQREGASYEQYF
TRBJ1-1	TRBV5-1	CASTDRGNAAMNTEAFF
TRBJ2-5	TRBV12-3/TRBV12-4	CASSFRGTQETQYF
TRBJ1-5	TRBV7-9	CASSPPTGTNQPQHF
TRBJ1-1	TRBV9	CASSVDGGVNTEAFF
TRBJ2-5	TRBV5-1	CASSHRDHVEETQYF
TRBJ2-5	TRBV7-9	CASSQTEETQYF
TRBJ2-1	TRBV20-1	CSARDHLGLAGVSYNEQFF
TRBJ2-7	TRBV4-1	CASSQLQGGYEQYF
TRBJ2-3	TRBV2	CASRDPGRTDTQYF
TRBJ1-1	TRBV10-1	CASSEYLGSGAEAFF
TRBJ2-3	TRBV7-9	CASSRLAGDTDTQYF
TRBJ2-2	TRBV12-5	CASVISGAGPGELFF
TRBJ1-5	TRBV7-9	CASSLTGAGDPQHF
TRBJ2-7	TRBV20-1	CSARWQADYEQYF
TRBJ1-2	TRBV2	CASSASSRDRVYGYTF
TRBJ2-2	TRBV9	CASNQANTGELFF
TRBJ2-2	TRBV4-2	CASSQDGSGVPGELFF
TRBJ2-2	TRBV4-1	CASSQDSVGGSNTGELFF
TRBJ2-3	TRBV7-8	CASSLVGSGQRDTQYF
TRBJ2-2	TRBV29-1	CSVERAGTGTTGELFF
TRBJ1-5	TRBV7-9	CASSSEGESNQPQHF
TRBJ1-6	TRBV6-4	CASSDSQNSPLHF
TRBJ2-3	TRBV6-4	CASSDSNPDTQYF
TRBJ2-3	TRBV24-1	CATSDFGSPDTQYF
TRBJ2-2	TRBV10-3	CAISETGAGHLNTGELFF
TRBJ1-1	TRBV12-3/TRBV12-4	CASSFAGNTEAFF
TRBJ2-1	TRBV20-1	CSARGLAGGGPNEQFF
TRBJ2-7	TRBV29-1	CSVEGVASEQYF
TRBJ2-3	TRBV4-1	CASSQEGLGTRPDTQYF
TRBJ2-1	TRBV28	CASSFLGGTYNEQFF
TRBJ2-1	TRBV6-2/TRBV6-3	CASSYSSRGAYNEQFF